Listed here are 27 T cell receptor beta chains from one sample, sequenced in a study of blood T cell repertoires in COVID-19. Clones were read by immunoSEQ multiplex PCR, and TCRdb kept only the in-frame ones, dropping some. Of about 70,000 clones in the sample, 75% to 80% are singletons; the top ten hold approximately 6.8%. The sample comprised peripheral blood. The source of these receptors is a woman aged 55 to 70 with acute or convalescent COVID-19.

The chain uses TRBV29-1 and TRBJ2-7; 8 bases map to TRBD1. The V segment lost 7 bases and the J segment 3 bases; nucleotides outside the gene matches: 8. Germline V gene lookup returns CDR1 SQVTM and CDR2 ANQGSEA. The CDR3 loop spans 13 amino acids. As DNA, the CDR3 is TGCAGCGCAGGACAGGGCAGCTTCTACGAGCAGTACTTC. This encodes CSAGQGSFYEQYF.

The chain is built from TRBV6-5 and TRBJ2-7; 12 bases agree with TRBD2. CDR3 length: 14 residues. Germline trimming cut 6 bases from V and 4 bases from J; bases unmatched to any gene: 4. From germline, CDR1 is MNHEY and CDR2 SVGAGI. The CDR3, as DNA: TGTGCCAGCAGATCGACTAGCGGGGGTTACGAGCAGTACTTC. This codes for CASRSTSGGYEQYF.

This chain uses TRBV27 with TRBJ2-7; the D gene is possibly TRBD2 (5 bases). V was trimmed by 4 bases and J by 4 bases, leaving 8 bases between them. The CDR3 is 12 amino acids. Germline V gives CDR1 MNHEY, CDR2 SMNVEV (reference sequence). CDR3 bases: TGTGCCAGCAGTTCCCCGGGGTACGAGCAGTACTTC. Protein sequence: CASSSPGYEQYF.

The rearrangement uses TRBV5-3 and TRBJ1-1; D remains unclear. TRBV5-3 is an open reading frame, and its role is uncertain. Trimming took off 6 bases at V and 9 bases at J, with 24 bases between the two ends. This CDR3 is 15 amino acids long. The CDR3, as DNA: TGTGCCAGAACCTCGACCATTCCCACAGCCGCGAAAGCTTTCTTT. This translates into CARTSTIPTAAKAFF.

The rearrangement joins TRBV5-1 to TRBJ1-1; TRBD1 agrees at 7 bases. The CDR3 spans 15 residues. Losses at the gene ends were 4 bases for V and 1 base for J; bases not matched to a gene: 7. CDR1 SGHRS and CDR2 YFSETQ come from the germline V gene. The CDR3 DNA reads as TGCGCCAGCAGCGCTTCACAGGGGAGGAACACTGAAGCTTTCTTT. This sequence encodes CASSASQGRNTEAFF. Complete variable domain (other parts from reference TRBV5-1 and TRBJ1-1): KAGVTQTPRYLIKTRGQQVTLSCSPISGHRSVSWYQQTPGQGLQFLFEYFSETQRNKGNFPGRFSGRQFSNSRSEMNVSTLELGDSALYLCASSASQGRNTEAFFGQGTRLTVV.

This clone was recorded only once. The rearrangement links TRBV2 to TRBJ1-2; D unclear. The germline CDR1 and CDR2 sequences are SNHLY and FYNNEI. Trimming stripped 4 bases from V and 8 bases from J, with 11 bases between. CDR3 length equals 12 residues. CDR3 protein: CASSGGGRGYTF. The CDR3 DNA follows: TGTGCCAGCAGTGGAGGCGGGCGAGGCTACACCTTC. The whole variable domain, remainder taken from reference TRBV2 and TRBJ1-2, is EPEVTQTPSHQVTQMGQEVILRCVPISNHLYFYWYRQILGQKVEFLVSFYNNEISEKSEIFDDQFSVERPDGSNFTLKIRSTKLEDSAMYFCASSGGGRGYTFGSGTRLTVV.

The CDR3: CASSQVMGGEQYF. Here the CDR3 DNA reads TGTGCCAGCAGCCAAGTTATGGGGGGCGAGCAGTACTTC. The rearrangement uses TRBV14 and TRBJ2-7, with a weak D call TRBD2 (6 bases). The CDR3 covers 13 residues. Per the germline V gene, CDR1 is SGHDN and CDR2 is FVKESK. V was pared by 1 base and J by 6 bases, with 10 bases between.

This clone has just a few counts. The CDR3 nucleotides are TGTGCCAGCAGCGTAACTAGCGGGGGATCAGCAGATACGCAGTATTTT. Protein product: CASSVTSGGSADTQYF. The chain links TRBV9 to TRBJ2-3; 11 bases are shared with TRBD2. Germline V gene sequence: CDR1 SGDLS, CDR2 YYNGEE. After removal of 1 base from V and 4 bases from J, the junction contained 5 bases not matched to a gene. The CDR3 has 16 amino acids.

A few counts support this clone. The CDR3, as DNA: TGTGCCAGCTCAGACCAGGCGAACACTGAAGCTTTCTTT. Its protein is CASSDQANTEAFF. This chain uses TRBV18 with TRBJ1-1; D is unresolved. The germline V and J ends were trimmed by 5 bases and 1 base, with 8 bases remaining between them. Per the germline V gene, CDR1 is KGHSH and CDR2 is LQKENI. CDR3 length: 13 amino acids.

The CDR3 coding sequence is TGTGCCAGCAGTAACCGACAGGGGGGCAACTATGGCTACACCTTC. Amino acid sequence: CASSNRQGGNYGYTF. V gene TRBV6-5 combines with J gene TRBJ1-2, with 9 bases identical to TRBD1. CDR3 size: 15 residues. V shed 5 bases, J shed 2 bases, and the junction held 6 bases outside the gene matches. Germline V gene lookup returns CDR1 MNHEY and CDR2 SVGAGI.

This CDR3 is CASSRLAGDTGELFF. The CDR3 nucleotides read TGTGCCAGTAGTAGACTAGCGGGGGACACCGGGGAGCTGTTTTTT. The J gene is TRBJ2-2, the V gene TRBV19, with TRBD2 matching 12 bases. Germline-derived CDR1 and CDR2 are LNHDA and SQIVND (reference sequence). The trim removed 4 bases at V and 3 bases at J, leaving 0 bases unmatched. This CDR3 comprises 15 residues. The whole variable domain, filled in from reference TRBV19 and TRBJ2-2, reads DGGITQSPKYLFRKEGQNVTLSCEQNLNHDAMYWYRQDPGQGLRLIYYSQIVNDFQKGDIAEGYSVSREKKESFPLTVTSAQKNPTAFYLCASSRLAGDTGELFFGEGSRLTVL.

The chain is built from TRBV4-2 and TRBJ2-7; TRBD1 agrees at 7 bases. V lost 0 bases to trimming and J lost 6 bases; unmatched junction nucleotides: 8. Germline V gene lookup returns CDR1 LGHNA and CDR2 YNFKEQ. This CDR3 spans 15 amino acids. CDR3: CASSQESTGTLEQYF. Here the CDR3 DNA reads TGTGCCAGCAGCCAAGAATCGACAGGGACCCTCGAGCAGTACTTC.

The chain is built from TRBV7-6 and TRBJ2-7; 7 nucleotides match TRBD1. CDR1 SGHVS and CDR2 FNYEAQ come from the germline V gene. The V gene end was trimmed by 2 bases and the J gene end by 5 bases; junction bases not matched to a gene: 3. This CDR3 region has 13 residues. The CDR3, as DNA: TGTGCCAGCAGCTTAAGACAGGGCAACGAGCAGTACTTC. Its protein product is CASSLRQGNEQYF.

The chain uses TRBV19 and TRBJ2-3; D uncertain. Germline V lookup: CDR1 LNHDA, CDR2 SQIVND (reference sequence). Trimming stripped 7 bases from V and 2 bases from J, with 13 bases between. The CDR3 totals 14 residues. The CDR3 region has the DNA TGTGCCAGTACATTCAGGTTCTTCACAGATACGCAGTATTTT. Translating it yields CASTFRFFTDTQYF.

This clone was picked up a small number of times. The gene calls are TRBV5-6 and TRBJ2-7; 10 bases are a match to TRBD1. The V gene's germline CDR1 is SGHDT and CDR2 YYEEEE. The CDR3 is 15 amino acids. J lost 1 base, V lost 6 bases, and 7 bases had no gene match. The CDR3 protein is CASTGTGDLSYEQYF. In nucleotides, the CDR3 is TGTGCCAGCACCGGGACAGGGGATTTATCCTACGAGCAGTACTTC.

The V call is TRBV5-1, the J call TRBJ1-4, with TRBD1 matching over 9 bases. Losses at the gene ends were 4 bases for V and 4 bases for J; bases not matched to a gene: 2. The germline V gene has CDR1 SGHRS and CDR2 YFSETQ. The CDR3 consists of 14 residues. Here the CDR3 reads CASSLDRGNEKLFF. The CDR3 bases are TGCGCCAGCAGCCTGGACAGGGGTAATGAAAAACTGTTTTTT. Together with reference TRBV5-1 and TRBJ1-4, the CDR3 gives the full variable domain: KAGVTQTPRYLIKTRGQQVTLSCSPISGHRSVSWYQQTPGQGLQFLFEYFSETQRNKGNFPGRFSGRQFSNSRSEMNVSTLELGDSALYLCASSLDRGNEKLFFGSGTQLSVL.

CDR3 sequence reads: CASSIEGVGQGAGYTF. For the CDR3, the DNA is TGTGCCAGCAGTATAGAGGGCGTGGGACAGGGGGCCGGCTACACCTTC. V gene TRBV7-9 combines with J gene TRBJ1-2; 12 bases match TRBD1. Germline CDR1 and CDR2: SEHNR and FQNEAQ (reference sequence). Losses at the gene ends were 6 bases for V and 8 bases for J; bases not matched to a gene: 13. The CDR3 has 16 amino acids.

V usage is TRBV7-9 and J usage is TRBJ2-1; 8 bases match TRBD1. The CDR3 is made up of 11 amino acids. CDR1 and CDR2 (germline): SEHNR, FQNEAQ (reference sequence). The CDR3 here is CVAQGGGEQFF. CDR3 DNA: TGTGTGGCACAGGGGGGTGGTGAGCAGTTCTTC.

The chain is built from TRBV7-8 and TRBJ2-2, with a possible D match to TRBD2 (6 bases). This CDR3 is built from 13 residues. From germline, CDR1 is SGHVS and CDR2 FQNEAQ. Trimming cost V 11 bases and J 7 bases, with 17 bases left between them. The CDR3 DNA follows: TGTGCCCTCGTTCGGAGGGAAGGCGGGGAGCTGTTTTTT. This translates into CALVRREGGELFF.

This chain joins TRBV5-6 and TRBJ2-1, with D possibly TRBD1 on 6 matching bases. CDR1 SGHDT and CDR2 YYEEEE come from the germline V gene. V was cut by 4 bases and J by 11 bases, with 13 bases left in between. This CDR3 is built from 12 residues. The DNA for the CDR3 is TGTGCCAGCAGCATTACCACAGGGCAGCAGTTCTTC. As protein: CASSITTGQQFF.

The rearrangement links TRBV5-1 to TRBJ2-7; a possible D gene is TRBD1 (5 bases). This CDR3 has 14 amino acids. CDR1 and CDR2 (germline): SGHRS, YFSETQ. Between the trimmed V and J ends, which lost 1 base and 1 base, there was a span of 9 bases. The CDR3 here is CASSLSRASYEQYF. DNA of the CDR3: TGCGCCAGCAGCTTGTCCAGGGCTTCCTACGAGCAGTACTTC. The whole variable domain, filled in from reference TRBV5-1 and TRBJ2-7, reads KAGVTQTPRYLIKTRGQQVTLSCSPISGHRSVSWYQQTPGQGLQFLFEYFSETQRNKGNFPGRFSGRQFSNSRSEMNVSTLELGDSALYLCASSLSRASYEQYFGPGTRLTVT.

The CDR3 spells CASSQGDGYEQYF. CDR3 nucleotide sequence: TGTGCCAGCAGCCAAGGTGACGGGTACGAGCAGTACTTC. The genes are TRBV4-2 and TRBJ2-7; D gene ambiguous. The germline CDR1 and CDR2 sequences are LGHNA and YNFKEQ. The V end was cut by 1 base, the J end by 4 bases, with 8 bases between. The CDR3 spans 13 residues.

The chain has TRBV5-1 and TRBJ2-7, with D possibly TRBD1 on 6 matching bases. Deletions cut 4 bases from V and 0 bases from J, with 8 bases between. Per germline, CDR1 SGHRS and CDR2 YFSETQ. There are 13 residues in the CDR3. CDR3 in DNA: TGCGCCAGCAGCCAGGACAGCTCCTACGAGCAGTACTTC. Amino acids: CASSQDSSYEQYF.

This clone was detected a few times. The V call is TRBV9, the J call TRBJ2-5; D is possibly TRBD2 (6 bases). The CDR3 sequence is 17 residues long. Germline V gene data show CDR1 as SGDLS and CDR2 as YYNGEE. Trimming removed 0 bases from V and 1 base from J, with 16 bases in between. CDR3 protein: CASSVGLANGGQETQYF. CDR3 bases: TGTGCCAGCAGCGTAGGGTTGGCCAACGGGGGCCAAGAGACCCAGTACTTC.

In this sample, this clone turned up a few times. The chain has TRBV28 and TRBJ1-4, with D maybe TRBD1 (6 bases). Germline V gene sequence: CDR1 MDHEN, CDR2 SYDVKM. The CDR3 is made up of 15 amino acids. Trimming shortened V by 4 bases and J by 7 bases, and 16 bases separated the two germline ends. This chain's CDR3 is CASSSLGGGTEKLFF. CDR3 nucleotide sequence: TGTGCCAGCAGTTCCCTCGGTGGGGGCACTGAAAAACTGTTTTTT.

This clone was counted a single time. V usage is TRBV5-4 and J usage is TRBJ1-1; 9 bases fit TRBD1. Unmatched junction bases numbered 3, after V lost 1 base and J lost 5 bases. CDR3 length equals 14 residues. In germline, CDR1 is SGHNT, CDR2 YYREEE (reference sequence). As DNA, the CDR3 is TGTGCCAGCAGCTTGACAGGGGGCTTAACTGAAGCTTTCTTT. Its translation is CASSLTGGLTEAFF.

This clone was counted once. This chain uses TRBV9 with TRBJ1-2; TRBD1 matches 8 bases. V shed 1 base and J 4 bases; nucleotides not matched to a gene: 9. Germline loops: CDR1 SGDLS, CDR2 YYNGEE. This CDR3 is 16 amino acids long. CDR3 in DNA: TGTGCCAGCAGCGTACTCCCCGACAGGGGAGGCTATGGCTACACCTTC. Its translation is CASSVLPDRGGYGYTF.